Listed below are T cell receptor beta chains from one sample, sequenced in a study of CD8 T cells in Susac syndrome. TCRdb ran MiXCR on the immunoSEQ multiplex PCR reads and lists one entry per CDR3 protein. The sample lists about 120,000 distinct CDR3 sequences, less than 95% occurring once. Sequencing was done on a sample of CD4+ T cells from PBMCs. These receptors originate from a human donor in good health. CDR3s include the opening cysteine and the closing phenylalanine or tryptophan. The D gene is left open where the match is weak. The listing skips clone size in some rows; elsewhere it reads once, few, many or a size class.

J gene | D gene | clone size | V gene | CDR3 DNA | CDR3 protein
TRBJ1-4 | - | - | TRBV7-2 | TGTGCCAGCAGTCCGGGCCCCGAAAAACTGTTTTTT | CASSPGPEKLFF
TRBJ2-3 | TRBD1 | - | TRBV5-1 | TGCGCCAGCAGCTTGAGACAGGGGGGGGGCCCAGATACGCAGTATTTT | CASSLRQGGGPDTQYF
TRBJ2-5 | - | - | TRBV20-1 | TGCAGTACTTCCCGGGACACCTTCATCTACTTC | CSTSRDTFIYF
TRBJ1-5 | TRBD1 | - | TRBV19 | TGTGCCAGTAGGGAGACAGGGTCGGATCAGCCCCAGCATTTT | CASRETGSDQPQHF
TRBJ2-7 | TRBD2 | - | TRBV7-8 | TGTGCCAGCAGCCCCATTCTAGCGGGAGACGAGCAGTACTTC | CASSPILAGDEQYF
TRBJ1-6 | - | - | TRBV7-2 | TGTGCCAGCAGCTTGCGTCTGGGCAATTCACCCCTCCACTTT | CASSLRLGNSPLHF
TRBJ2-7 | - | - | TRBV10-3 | TGTGCCATCTCTCCAGGGGGGACAGTACTTTCCTACGAGCAGTACTTC | CAISPGGTVLSYEQYF
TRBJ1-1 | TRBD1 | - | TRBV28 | TGTGCCAGCAGCCGGACAGGCCCGAACACTGAAGCTTTCTTT | CASSRTGPNTEAFF
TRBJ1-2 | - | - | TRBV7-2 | TGTGCCAGCAGCTTAGTAGACCCCGGGAATGGCTACACCTTC | CASSLVDPGNGYTF
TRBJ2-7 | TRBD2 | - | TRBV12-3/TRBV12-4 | TGTGCCAGCACTAGGACTAGCGGGATCACGGACGAGCAGTACTTC | CASTRTSGITDEQYF
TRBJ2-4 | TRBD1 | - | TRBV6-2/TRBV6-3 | TGTGCCAGCAGCAGACAGGGGGCGAGGAACATTCAGTACTTC | CASSRQGARNIQYF
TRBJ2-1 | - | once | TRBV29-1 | TGCAGCGTTGTGGGGCAGGGGCGGAACAATGAGCAGTTCTTC | CSVVGQGRNNEQFF
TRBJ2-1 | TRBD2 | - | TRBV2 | TGTGCCAGCAGTGACTCCAGGGGACTAGCGGGCCTCAATGAGCAGTTCTTC | CASSDSRGLAGLNEQFF
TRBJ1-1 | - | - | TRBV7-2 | TGTGCCAGCAGCTTAGAACCATTGAACACTGAAGCTTTCTTT | CASSLEPLNTEAFF
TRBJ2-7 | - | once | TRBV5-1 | TGCGCCAGCAGCTCCCCATCCGGGAGCTCCTACGAGCAGTACTTC | CASSSPSGSSYEQYF
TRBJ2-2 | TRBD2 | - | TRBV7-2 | TGTGCCAGCAGCATCGCCGGGGGGGGCGGGGAGCTGTTTTTT | CASSIAGGGGELFF
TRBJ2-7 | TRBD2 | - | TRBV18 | TGTGCCAGCTCCCCTACTAGCGGCGCCTACGAGCAGTACTTC | CASSPTSGAYEQYF
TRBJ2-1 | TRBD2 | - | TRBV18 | TGTGCCAGCTCACCCACTAGCGGGAGAAGCAATGAGCAGTTCTTC | CASSPTSGRSNEQFF
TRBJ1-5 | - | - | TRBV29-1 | TGCAGCGTGGGAATCGGGGCCCGGAATCAGCCCCAGCATTTT | CSVGIGARNQPQHF
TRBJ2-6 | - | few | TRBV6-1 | TGTGCCAGCACGGCCAATACTCTCTCTGGGGCCAACGTCCTGACTTTC | CASTANTLSGANVLTF
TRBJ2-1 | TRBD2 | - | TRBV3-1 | TGTGCCAGCAGCCAAGGGCCCGGGAGGTCCGCCTATGAGCAGTTCTTC | CASSQGPGRSAYEQFF
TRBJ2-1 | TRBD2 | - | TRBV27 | TGTGCCAGCAGTTCCCCGGGACTAGCGGGAGGCGAGCAGTTCTTC | CASSSPGLAGGEQFF
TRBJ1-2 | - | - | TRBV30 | TGTGCCTGGAGTGTGGGGCCAGGAAGCTCTGGCTACACCTTC | CAWSVGPGSSGYTF
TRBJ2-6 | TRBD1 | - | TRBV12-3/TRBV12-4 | TGTGCCAGCAGTTACGACAGGGCAATCTCTGGGGCCAACGTCCTGACTTTC | CASSYDRAISGANVLTF